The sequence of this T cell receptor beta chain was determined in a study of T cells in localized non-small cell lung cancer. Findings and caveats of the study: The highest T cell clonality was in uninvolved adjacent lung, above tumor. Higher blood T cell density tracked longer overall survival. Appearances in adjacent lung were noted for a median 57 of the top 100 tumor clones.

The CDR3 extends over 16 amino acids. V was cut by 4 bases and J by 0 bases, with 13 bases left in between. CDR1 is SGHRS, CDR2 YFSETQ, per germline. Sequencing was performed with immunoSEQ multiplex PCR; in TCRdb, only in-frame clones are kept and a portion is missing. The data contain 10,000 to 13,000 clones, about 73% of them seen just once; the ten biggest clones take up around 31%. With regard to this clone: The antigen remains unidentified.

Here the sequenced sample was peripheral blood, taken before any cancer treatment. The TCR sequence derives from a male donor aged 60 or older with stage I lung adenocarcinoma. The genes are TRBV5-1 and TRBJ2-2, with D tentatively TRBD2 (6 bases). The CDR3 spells CASSPSTRSNTGELFF. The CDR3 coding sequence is TGCGCCAGCAGCCCCTCGACTAGGTCGAACACCGGGGAGCTGTTTTTT.